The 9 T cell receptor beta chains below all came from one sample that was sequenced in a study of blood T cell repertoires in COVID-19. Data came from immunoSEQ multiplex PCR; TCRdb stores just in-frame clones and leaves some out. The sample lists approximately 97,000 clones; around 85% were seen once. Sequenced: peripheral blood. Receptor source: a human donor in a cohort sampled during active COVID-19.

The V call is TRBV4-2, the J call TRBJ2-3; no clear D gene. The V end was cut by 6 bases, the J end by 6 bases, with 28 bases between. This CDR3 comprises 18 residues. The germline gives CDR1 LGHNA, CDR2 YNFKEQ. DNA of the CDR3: TGTGCCAGCAGTTTCGGCCTGCCGAGACTCCGAGACGTTGATACGCAGTATTTT. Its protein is CASSFGLPRLRDVDTQYF.

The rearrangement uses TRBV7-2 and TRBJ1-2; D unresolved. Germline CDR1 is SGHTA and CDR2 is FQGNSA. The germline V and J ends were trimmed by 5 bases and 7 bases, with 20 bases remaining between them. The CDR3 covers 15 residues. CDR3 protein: CASSRTVGDMGGYTF. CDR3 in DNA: TGTGCCAGCAGCCGTACTGTCGGAGATATGGGTGGCTACACCTTC. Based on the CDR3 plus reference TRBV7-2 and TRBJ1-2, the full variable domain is GAGVSQSPSNKVTEKGKDVELRCDPISGHTALYWYRQSLGQGLEFLIYFQGNSAPDKSGLPSDRFSAERTGGSVSTLTIQRTQQEDSAVYLCASSRTVGDMGGYTFGSGTRLTVV.

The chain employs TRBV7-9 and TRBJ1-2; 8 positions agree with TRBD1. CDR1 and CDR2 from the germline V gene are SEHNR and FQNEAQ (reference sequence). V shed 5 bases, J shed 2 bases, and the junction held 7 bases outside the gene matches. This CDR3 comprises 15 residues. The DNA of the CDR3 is TGTGCCAGCAGCCACCGGGACAGGTCGAACTATGGCTACACCTTC. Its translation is CASSHRDRSNYGYTF.

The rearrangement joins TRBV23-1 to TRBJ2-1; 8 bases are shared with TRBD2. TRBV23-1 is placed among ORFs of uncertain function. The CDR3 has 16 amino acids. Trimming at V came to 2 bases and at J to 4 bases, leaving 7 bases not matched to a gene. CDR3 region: CASSQPGTRKYNEQFF. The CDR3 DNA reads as TGCGCCAGCAGTCAACCCGGGACTAGAAAGTACAATGAGCAGTTCTTC.

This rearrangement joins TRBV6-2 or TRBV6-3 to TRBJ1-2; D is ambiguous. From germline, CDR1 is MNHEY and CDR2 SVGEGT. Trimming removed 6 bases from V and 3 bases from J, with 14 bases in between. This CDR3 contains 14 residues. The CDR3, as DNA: TGTGCCAGCAGCCCATCTGGGAGGGACTATGGCTACACCTTC. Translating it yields CASSPSGRDYGYTF.

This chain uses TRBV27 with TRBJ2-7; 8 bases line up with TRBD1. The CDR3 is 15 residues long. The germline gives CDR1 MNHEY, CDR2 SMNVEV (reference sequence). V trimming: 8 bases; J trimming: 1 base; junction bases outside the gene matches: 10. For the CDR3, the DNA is TGTGCCAGCCGATTCAGGGGGCAGAGTTCCTACGAGCAGTACTTC. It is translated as CASRFRGQSSYEQYF.

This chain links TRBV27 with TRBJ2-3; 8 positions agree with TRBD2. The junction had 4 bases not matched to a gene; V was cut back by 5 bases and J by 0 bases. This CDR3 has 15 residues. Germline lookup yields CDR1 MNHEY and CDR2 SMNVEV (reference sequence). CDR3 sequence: CASSPLAVSTDTQYF. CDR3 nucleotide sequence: TGTGCCAGCAGTCCACTAGCGGTGAGCACAGATACGCAGTATTTT.

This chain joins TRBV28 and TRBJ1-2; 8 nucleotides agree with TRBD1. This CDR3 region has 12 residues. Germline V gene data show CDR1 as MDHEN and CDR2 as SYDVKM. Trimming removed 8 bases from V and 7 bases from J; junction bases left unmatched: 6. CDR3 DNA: TGTGCCAGCGGCCAGGGGGCATTTGGCTACACCTTC. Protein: CASGQGAFGYTF.

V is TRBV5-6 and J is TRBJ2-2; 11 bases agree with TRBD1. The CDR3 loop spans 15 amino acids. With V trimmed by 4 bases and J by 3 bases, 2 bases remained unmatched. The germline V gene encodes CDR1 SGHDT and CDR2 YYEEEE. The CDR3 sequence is CASSEDRGHTGELFF. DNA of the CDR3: TGTGCCAGCAGCGAGGACAGGGGGCACACCGGGGAGCTGTTTTTT.